The 23 T cell receptor beta chains below were found in one sample sequenced in a study of OX40 agonist ivuxolimab in advanced cancers. Generated by immunoSEQ multiplex PCR, the TCRdb table keeps only in-frame clones and is missing some. Here the sample spans nearly 20,000 clones, 83% being singletons. The material sequenced was CD4+ or CD8+ T cells sorted from blood, taken in a trial of the OX40 agonist ivuxolimab. Receptors originate from an adult with an advanced solid tumor such as melanoma, head and neck, liver or kidney cancer.

The V call is TRBV28, the J call TRBJ2-6, with 9 bases identical to TRBD1. The CDR3 is 19 residues long. Germline loops: CDR1 MDHEN, CDR2 SYDVKM. V gave up 5 bases and J gave up 0 bases; unmatched junction bases: 11. CDR3 sequence (DNA): TGTGCCAGCAGTCCTCAAACCGGGACAGGGAGCTCTGGGGCCAACGTCCTGACTTTC. Its protein is CASSPQTGTGSSGANVLTF.

This clone was recorded a few times. The chain employs TRBV27 and TRBJ2-3; D assignment may be TRBD1 or TRBD2 (5 bases each). The CDR3 spans 14 residues. CDR1 MNHEY and CDR2 SMNVEV come from the germline V gene (reference sequence). V shed 4 bases and J shed 6 bases, with 14 bases lying between them. CDR3 nucleotides: TGTGCCAGCAGTTCGGGACCCCTCGGGGATACGCAGTATTTT. Translation gives CASSSGPLGDTQYF.

This clone appeared a single time. The chain uses TRBV5-1 and TRBJ1-1, with D possibly matching TRBD1 (6 bases). There are 15 residues in the CDR3. V lost 0 bases, J lost 4 bases, and 13 bases lay in between. CDR1 and CDR2 (germline): SGHRS, YFSETQ. The CDR3 protein is CASSLAATGGTEAFF. The CDR3 nucleotides are TGCGCCAGCAGCTTGGCCGCGACAGGTGGCACTGAAGCTTTCTTT.

This clone has only a few counts. The chain couples TRBV5-5 to TRBJ1-6, with 7 bases aligning to TRBD1. The CDR3 spans 17 residues. CDR1 and CDR2 (germline): SGHKS, YYEKEE (reference sequence). Trimming removed 1 base from V and 10 bases from J; junction bases left unmatched: 14. The CDR3, as DNA: TGTGCCAGCAGCTTGTTCGGGGCGGACAGGTCACGATCACCCCTCCACTTT. Its translation: CASSLFGADRSRSPLHF.

The chain combines TRBV19 with TRBJ2-7, with no clear D. Between the trimmed V and J ends, which lost 7 bases and 5 bases, there was a span of 12 bases. Per the germline V gene, CDR1 is LNHDA and CDR2 is SQIVND (reference sequence). The CDR3 covers 12 residues. The DNA of the CDR3 is TGTGCCAGTAAGGGTGATCCCCACGAGCAGTACTTC. Its translation: CASKGDPHEQYF.

The J gene is TRBJ2-5, the V gene TRBV27, with TRBD1 as a possible D gene (5 bases). The V gene lost 5 bases and the J gene lost 2 bases, with 18 bases spanning the gap. CDR1 is MNHEY, CDR2 SMNVEV, per germline (reference sequence). CDR3 length: 16 residues. The DNA of the CDR3 is TGTGCCAGCAGTCCCCACAGGATTCCCCAGCAAGAGACCCAGTACTTC. It yields the protein CASSPHRIPQQETQYF.

This chain joins TRBV19 and TRBJ2-1; possibly TRBD1 for D (6 bases). The ends were cut back, 3 bases at V and 0 bases at J, with 12 bases in the middle. Germline-derived CDR1 and CDR2 are LNHDA and SQIVND (reference sequence). CDR3 length: 16 amino acids. CDR3 DNA: TGTGCCAGTAGTATTAGGGGGACGGTCTCCTACAATGAGCAGTTCTTC. This codes for CASSIRGTVSYNEQFF.

The chain combines TRBV7-9 with TRBJ1-2, with TRBD1 as a possible D gene (6 bases). The CDR3 length is 17 residues. Germline V gives CDR1 SEHNR, CDR2 FQNEAQ (reference sequence). V dropped 3 bases and J dropped 0 bases, with 17 bases sitting between them. The CDR3 sequence is CASSFTGTLLSNYGYTF. For the CDR3, the DNA is TGTGCCAGCAGCTTCACAGGGACCCTGTTATCTAACTATGGCTACACCTTC.

V gene TRBV30 combines with J gene TRBJ1-1; D uncertain. From germline, CDR1 is GTSNPN and CDR2 SVGIG (reference sequence). V was trimmed by 0 bases and J by 5 bases, leaving 10 bases between them. The CDR3 extends over 13 amino acids. This chain's CDR3 is CAWSVGNGTEAFF. The CDR3 DNA sequence: TGTGCCTGGAGTGTCGGAAACGGGACTGAAGCTTTCTTT.

The DNA of the CDR3 is TGTGCCAGCAGTTTATTTGCCCCTCTCCCCCATGGGACTAGCGGGTCCCAAGAGACCCAGTACTTC. Protein sequence: CASSLFAPLPHGTSGSQETQYF. This chain uses TRBV27 with TRBJ2-5; 12 positions agree with TRBD2. Germline V gives CDR1 MNHEY, CDR2 SMNVEV (reference sequence). The V gene end was trimmed by 1 base and the J gene end by 1 base; junction bases not matched to a gene: 19. The CDR3 length is 22 residues.

The CDR3 DNA sequence: TGTGCCAGCAGCTTCTTCACAGGGACTGGCAATCAGCCCCAGCATTTT. Translated: CASSFFTGTGNQPQHF. The V gene is TRBV5-4, the J gene TRBJ1-5, with D possibly matching TRBD1 (6 bases). This CDR3 has 16 residues. V lost 2 bases to trimming and J lost 2 bases, with 14 bases between them. Germline lookup yields CDR1 SGHNT and CDR2 YYREEE (reference sequence).

This clone was picked up one time. This chain joins TRBV9 and TRBJ2-7, with a tentative D call TRBD1 (6 bases). The CDR3 is 14 amino acids. The germline CDR1 and CDR2 sequences are SGDLS and YYNGEE. V lost 1 base and J lost 3, with 11 bases in between. Here the CDR3 DNA reads TGTGCCAGCAGCGTATCAGGGGCTGGCTACGAGCAGTACTTC. Translating gives CASSVSGAGYEQYF.

The chain is built from TRBV20-1 and TRBJ2-7; the D is unclear. V gave up 6 bases and J gave up 4 bases, with 7 bases separating them. CDR3 length: 10 residues. Germline loops: CDR1 DFQATT, CDR2 SNEGSKA (reference sequence). The CDR3 DNA reads as TGCAGTGCGGGGAAGTACGAGCAGTACTTC. Residues: CSAGKYEQYF.

This chain links TRBV7-9 with TRBJ2-1; 8 bases fit TRBD1. V was clipped by 5 bases and J by 10 bases; unmatched bases: 7. Germline V CDR1 and CDR2: SEHNR, FQNEAQ (reference sequence). This CDR3 comprises 13 residues. Here the CDR3 DNA reads TGTGCCAGCAGCCGTCAGGGGGCAGACGAGCAGTTCTTC. It codes for CASSRQGADEQFF.

This rearrangement joins TRBV7-6 to TRBJ1-4, with 8 bases aligning to TRBD1. J lost 13 bases, V lost 4 bases, and 2 bases had no gene match. This CDR3 is built from 11 residues. Germline values: CDR1 SGHVS, CDR2 FNYEAQ. CDR3 region: CASSSTGGLFF. In nucleotides, the CDR3 is TGTGCCAGCAGCTCCACAGGGGGACTGTTTTTT.

The rearrangement links TRBV27 to TRBJ2-7; possible D gene TRBD1, 6 bases. In germline, CDR1 is MNHEY, CDR2 SMNVEV (reference sequence). With 0 bases removed from V and 2 bases from J, the gap between germline ends came to 14 bases. CDR3 length: 16 amino acids. The CDR3 DNA reads as TGTGCCAGCAGTTTATCGCAAGGGACAATAACCTACGAGCAGTACTTC. Amino acid sequence: CASSLSQGTITYEQYF.

This clone is labeled medium-sized. The V gene is TRBV4-3, the J gene TRBJ2-4; D call uncertain. CDR3 size: 16 residues. Trimming took 0 bases from V and 0 from J, leaving 9 bases between them. From germline, CDR1 is LGHNA and CDR2 YSLEER. The CDR3, as DNA: TGCGCCAGCAGCCAAGATATCAGTCTAGCCAAAAACATTCAGTACTTC. Translating gives CASSQDISLAKNIQYF.

This clone was seen more than once but under ten times. The V gene is TRBV28, the J gene TRBJ2-1; tentatively, D is TRBD1 or TRBD2 (5 bases each). The CDR3 runs to 15 residues. Trimming pared 7 bases from V and 10 bases from J, leaving 23 bases between. The germline V gene encodes CDR1 MDHEN and CDR2 SYDVKM. DNA of the CDR3: TGTGCCAGCACCGCCGTATTAGGGGCGCCGGGGGAGCAGTTCTTC. This codes for CASTAVLGAPGEQFF.

The rearrangement joins TRBV7-9 to TRBJ1-1; D is unresolved. The CDR3 covers 14 residues. V was trimmed by 4 bases and J by 1 base, leaving 10 bases between them. In germline, CDR1 is SEHNR, CDR2 FQNEAQ (reference sequence). The CDR3 region has the DNA TGTGCCAGCAGCTCCATATACGGGAACACTGAAGCTTTCTTT. Amino acids: CASSSIYGNTEAFF.

This chain uses TRBV14 with TRBJ1-2; 8 nucleotides agree with TRBD1. The ends lost 0 bases at V and 3 bases at J; junction bases unmatched: 9. Germline loops: CDR1 SGHDN, CDR2 FVKESK. The CDR3 has 17 residues. The CDR3 protein is CASSQDQGATGDYGYTF. As DNA, the CDR3 is TGTGCCAGCAGCCAAGACCAGGGGGCAACTGGTGACTATGGCTACACCTTC. Full variable domain (rest looked up from reference TRBV14 and TRBJ1-2): EAGVTQFPSHSVIEKGQTVTLRCDPISGHDNLYWYRRVMGKEIKFLLHFVKESKQDESGMPNNRFLAERTGGTYSTLKVQPAELEDSGVYFCASSQDQGATGDYGYTFGSGTRLTVV.

This chain joins TRBV14 and TRBJ2-7, with a possible D match to TRBD2 (5 bases). CDR3 length equals 15 residues. The V gene's germline CDR1 is SGHDN and CDR2 FVKESK. Trimming shortened V by 3 bases and J by 3 bases, and 15 bases separated the two germline ends. The DNA for the CDR3 is TGTGCCAGCAGCCACCCTAGCAGCAGATACTACGAGCAGTACTTC. Translated, it gives CASSHPSSRYYEQYF. Based on the CDR3 plus reference TRBV14 and TRBJ2-7, the full variable domain is EAGVTQFPSHSVIEKGQTVTLRCDPISGHDNLYWYRRVMGKEIKFLLHFVKESKQDESGMPNNRFLAERTGGTYSTLKVQPAELEDSGVYFCASSHPSSRYYEQYFGPGTRLTVT.

A single count supports this clone. The rearrangement joins TRBV28 to TRBJ1-1, with TRBD1 matching 9 bases. CDR3 length: 17 amino acids. CDR1 and CDR2 from the germline V gene are MDHEN and SYDVKM. With V trimmed by 3 bases and J by 5 bases, 13 bases remained unmatched. CDR3: CASSFPLPTGGGTEAFF. Here the CDR3 DNA reads TGTGCCAGCAGTTTCCCCCTTCCGACAGGGGGAGGAACTGAAGCTTTCTTT.

V is TRBV4-1 and J is TRBJ1-5, with a tentative D call TRBD1 (5 bases). This CDR3 has 14 amino acids. Germline-derived CDR1 and CDR2 are MGHRA and YSYEKL. V was trimmed by 5 bases and J by 5 bases, leaving 13 bases between them. CDR3 in DNA: TGCGCCAGCAGCGTTGGGGGGAACTATCAGCCCCAGCATTTT. Translated: CASSVGGNYQPQHF.